The next 26 T cell receptor beta chains were all read from a single sample in a study of cytomegalovirus exposure and HLA in healthy donors. It was with 60 Vbeta and 13 Jbeta primers that the PCR ran. Assay: immunoSEQ multiplex PCR; the TCRdb copy retains only in-frame clones and omits some. The sample yields about 120,000 clones, roughly 75% seen once. Source material: PBMCs. The receptors were gathered from a female donor in good health and CMV-seronegative.

The V call is TRBV28, the J call TRBJ1-5, with 9 nucleotides matching TRBD1. Germline CDR1 and CDR2: MDHEN and SYDVKM. J was trimmed by 5 bases and V by 2 bases; bases with no gene match: 4. CDR3 length: 15 amino acids. The CDR3 spells CASSLGNRGHQPQHF. The DNA of the CDR3 is TGTGCCAGCAGTTTAGGAAACAGGGGGCATCAGCCCCAGCATTTT.

With respect to this clone: This CDR3 is missing its conserved last phenylalanine or tryptophan, likely due to a read error. V and J are TRBV6-1 and TRBJ2-7, with D maybe TRBD2 (6 bases). V was pared by 6 bases and J by 4 bases, with 16 bases between. The CDR3 has 14 residues. Germline V gene data show CDR1 as MNHNS and CDR2 as SASEGT. CDR3 in amino acids: CASRTGTAFYEQYL. CDR3 in DNA: TGTGCCAGCAGGACCGGGACTGCTTTTTACGAGCAGTACCTC.

V gene TRBV2 combines with J gene TRBJ2-5; D uncertain. The germline gives CDR1 SNHLY, CDR2 FYNNEI. V dropped 1 base and J dropped 4 bases, with 10 bases sitting between them. This CDR3 contains 14 residues. CDR3 sequence reads: CASSEGLPGETQYF. The DNA for the CDR3 is TGTGCCAGCAGTGAAGGTCTACCTGGAGAGACCCAGTACTTC. Drawing the rest from reference TRBV2 and TRBJ2-5, the complete variable domain is EPEVTQTPSHQVTQMGQEVILRCVPISNHLYFYWYRQILGQKVEFLVSFYNNEISEKSEIFDDQFSVERPDGSNFTLKIRSTKLEDSAMYFCASSEGLPGETQYFGPGTRLLVL.

In this sample, this clone turned up once. This chain connects TRBV2 to TRBJ2-7; 10 nucleotides line up with TRBD2. The junction had 2 bases not matched to a gene; V was cut back by 5 bases and J by 1 base. The CDR3 has 14 amino acids. Germline V CDR1 and CDR2: SNHLY, FYNNEI. The CDR3 sequence: CASSKLAGSYEQYF. CDR3 bases: TGTGCCAGCAGTAAACTAGCGGGGTCCTACGAGCAGTACTTC. Full variable domain (rest looked up from reference TRBV2 and TRBJ2-7): EPEVTQTPSHQVTQMGQEVILRCVPISNHLYFYWYRQILGQKVEFLVSFYNNEISEKSEIFDDQFSVERPDGSNFTLKIRSTKLEDSAMYFCASSKLAGSYEQYFGPGTRLTVT.

V and J are TRBV14 and TRBJ2-7, with TRBD2 matching over 8 bases. This CDR3 is 15 amino acids long. Germline values: CDR1 SGHDN, CDR2 FVKESK. V was clipped by 4 bases and J by 4 bases; unmatched bases: 9. CDR3 sequence reads: CASSLPGTSFYEQYF. The CDR3 coding sequence is TGTGCCAGCAGCCTCCCAGGGACTAGTTTTTACGAGCAGTACTTC.

The chain couples TRBV18 to TRBJ1-2; no clear D. CDR3 size: 13 residues. Deletions cut 3 bases from V and 4 bases from J, with 9 bases between. Germline loops: CDR1 KGHSH, CDR2 LQKENI. CDR3 amino acids: CASSPRVIYGYTF. The CDR3, as DNA: TGTGCCAGCTCACCCCGGGTTATCTATGGCTACACCTTC.

This clone was counted a single time. V and J are TRBV6-1 and TRBJ2-7; 9 bases match TRBD1. This CDR3 comprises 14 residues. Germline CDR1 reads MNHNS; CDR2 reads SASEGT. V shed 5 bases and J 4 bases; nucleotides not matched to a gene: 6. The CDR3 region has the DNA TGTGCCAGCAGTACCGGGACAGGGCTTTACGAGCAGTACTTC. Translation gives CASSTGTGLYEQYF.

Only a few counts were recorded for this clone. The rearrangement links TRBV2 to TRBJ2-7; the match to TRBD1 covers 8 bases. V lost 3 bases, J lost 4 bases, and 5 bases stayed unmatched. The germline CDR1 and CDR2 sequences are SNHLY and FYNNEI. The CDR3 has 14 amino acids. In DNA, the CDR3 is TGTGCCAGCAGTGACCGGACAGGGTCTTACGAGCAGTACTTC. Protein product: CASSDRTGSYEQYF.

V gene TRBV27 combines with J gene TRBJ2-1; TRBD1 matches 8 bases. Looked up from germline, CDR1 is MNHEY and CDR2 is SMNVEV (reference sequence). Trimming took 10 bases from V and 7 from J; bases not matched to a gene: 15. This CDR3 comprises 15 residues. The DNA for the CDR3 is TGTGCCACCGAGGTAGGGGGCAGGGGGCGGAATGAGCAGTTCTTC. This encodes CATEVGGRGRNEQFF.

In regard to this clone: Additional DNA sequences in this sample encode the identical CDR3. The gene calls are TRBV7-2 and TRBJ2-1; D remains ambiguous. This CDR3 comprises 15 residues. The V and J ends lost 3 bases and 0 bases respectively, with 9 bases between them. The germline V gene has CDR1 SGHTA and CDR2 FQGNSA. In DNA form, the CDR3 reads TGTGCCAGCAGCTTGTCGAGGAGCTCCTACAATGAGCAGTTCTTC. Its translation is CASSLSRSSYNEQFF.

V usage is TRBV6-1 and J usage is TRBJ1-5, with TRBD1 as a possible D gene (6 bases). CDR3 length equals 14 residues. The germline V gene encodes CDR1 MNHNS and CDR2 SASEGT. The V end lost 6 bases, the J end lost 6 bases, and 15 bases lay between the germline ends. The CDR3 sequence is CASSEGHGGQPQHF. The CDR3 nucleotides read TGTGCCAGCAGCGAGGGACATGGGGGTCAGCCCCAGCATTTT.

Concerning this clone: This CDR3 fails to terminate in the conserved phenylalanine or tryptophan, so it likely reflects a read error. The rearrangement links TRBV18 to TRBJ1-2; D is unresolved. Germline CDR1 is KGHSH and CDR2 is LQKENI. V was trimmed by 3 bases and J by 7 bases, leaving 12 bases between them. The CDR3 runs 13 residues. Here the CDR3 reads CASSPLDGSGYTL. The CDR3, as DNA: TGTGCCAGCTCACCGTTAGACGGGAGTGGCTACACCCTC.

V gene TRBV5-1 combines with J gene TRBJ1-1; no firm D call. Germline V gene lookup returns CDR1 SGHRS and CDR2 YFSETQ. Trimming pared 0 bases from V and 0 bases from J, leaving 15 bases between. This CDR3 is 17 amino acids long. The CDR3 loop is CASSLGTEAAMNTEAFF. CDR3 nucleotides: TGCGCCAGCAGCTTGGGGACGGAGGCAGCTATGAACACTGAAGCTTTCTTT.

The rearrangement links TRBV11-2 to TRBJ2-1, with D possibly being TRBD2 (6 bases). CDR1 is SGHAT, CDR2 FQNNGV, per germline. The CDR3 sequence is 17 residues long. V shed 4 bases and J shed 8 bases, with 24 bases lying between them. CDR3 sequence (DNA): TGTGCCAGCAGCTCCCTTGTCGGCCCAGCCGGGGGACATGAGCAGTTCTTC. Translating gives CASSSLVGPAGGHEQFF.

The chain is built from TRBV2 and TRBJ2-3, with a tentative D call TRBD1 (5 bases). Per germline, CDR1 SNHLY and CDR2 FYNNEI. The CDR3 runs to 14 residues. The ends were cut back, 0 bases at V and 4 bases at J, with 8 bases in the middle. CDR3 nucleotides: TGTGCCAGCAGTGAAGCTGCCAGGGCAGATACGCAGTATTTT. This codes for CASSEAARADTQYF.

The rearrangement uses TRBV6-1 and TRBJ2-3, with 7 bases aligning to TRBD2. This CDR3 spans 13 amino acids. Unmatched junction bases numbered 2, after V lost 4 bases and J lost 4 bases. From germline, CDR1 is MNHNS and CDR2 SASEGT. CDR3 loop: CASSGRGADTQYF. The CDR3 region has the DNA TGTGCCAGCAGTGGACGGGGGGCAGATACGCAGTATTTT.

CDR3 protein: CSVEDRRDYGYTF. CDR3 in DNA: TGCAGCGTTGAGGACAGGAGGGACTATGGCTACACCTTC. V gene TRBV29-1 combines with J gene TRBJ1-2; TRBD1 aligns across 7 bases. Germline lookup yields CDR1 SQVTM and CDR2 ANQGSEA. Losses at the gene ends were 3 bases for V and 3 bases for J; bases not matched to a gene: 4. This CDR3 has 13 residues.

In DNA, the CDR3 is TGTGCCAGCTCAATGACAGGGGGAAGGACTGAAGCTTTCTTT. Protein: CASSMTGGRTEAFF. The gene calls are TRBV18 and TRBJ1-1, with 9 bases identical to TRBD1. V gave up 5 bases and J gave up 5 bases; unmatched junction bases: 6. Germline CDR1 and CDR2: KGHSH and LQKENI. The CDR3 is made up of 14 amino acids.

CDR3 in amino acids: CAISEGAAYEQYF. CDR3 nucleotide sequence: TGTGCCATCAGTGAGGGAGCTGCCTACGAGCAGTACTTC. The chain links TRBV10-3 to TRBJ2-5; the D is unclear. With the DNA end fitting TRBJ2-7 better, the J assignment may be wrong. CDR3 length equals 13 residues. Germline V gene data show CDR1 as ENHRY and CDR2 as SYGVKD.

This clone was seen once. V gene TRBV7-9 combines with J gene TRBJ2-3; 8 nucleotides align to TRBD1. The V gene end was trimmed by 5 bases and the J gene end by 8 bases; junction bases not matched to a gene: 12. The CDR3 runs to 15 residues. Germline assignment: CDR1 SEHNR and CDR2 FQNEAQ (reference sequence). CDR3 nucleotides: TGTGCCAGCAGCCCCGGGACAGGAGGGAAAATTACGCAGTATTTT. Translating it yields CASSPGTGGKITQYF.

This clone was counted only a few times. V and J are TRBV9 and TRBJ1-2; 9 bases are a match to TRBD1. The J segment lost 2 bases and the V segment lost 4 bases, leaving 3 bases of the junction unmatched. Per germline, CDR1 SGDLS and CDR2 YYNGEE. This CDR3 comprises 14 residues. CDR3 nucleotides: TGTGCCAGCAGCCCAGGACAGGGGAACTATGGCTACACCTTC. Translation: CASSPGQGNYGYTF. The full variable domain, its missing parts supplied by reference TRBV9 and TRBJ1-2, is DSGVTQTPKHLITATGQRVTLRCSPRSGDLSVYWYQQSLDQGLQFLIQYYNGEERAKGNILERFSAQQFPDLHSELNLSSLELGDSALYFCASSPGQGNYGYTFGSGTRLTVV.

The chain is built from TRBV30 and TRBJ1-5; 8 bases line up with TRBD1. This CDR3 contains 14 residues. The ends lost 6 bases at V and 2 bases at J; junction bases unmatched: 6. CDR1 GTSNPN and CDR2 SVGIG come from the germline V gene (reference sequence). The CDR3: CACQTGDGNQPQHF. The CDR3 DNA follows: TGTGCCTGCCAGACAGGGGACGGCAATCAGCCCCAGCATTTT.

The sample holds one count of this clone. An end of the junction does not agree with germline; a read error may underlie this. The V call is TRBV7-9, the J call TRBJ2-7; D not certain. Germline assignment: CDR1 SEHNR and CDR2 FQNEAQ (reference sequence). CDR3 length: 12 amino acids. The CDR3 region has the DNA TGTTCCAGCAGCCTCCAGGACTACGAGCAGTACTTC. It translates to CSSSLQDYEQYF. Supplemented by reference TRBV7-9 and TRBJ2-7, the full variable domain reads DTGVSQNPRHKITKRGQNVTFRCDPISEHNRLYWYRQTLGQGPEFLTYFQNEAQLEKSRLLSDRFSAERPKGSFSTLEIQRTEQGDSAMYLCSSSLQDYEQYFGPGTRLTVT.

The rearrangement links TRBV9 to TRBJ2-7; TRBD1 agrees at 7 bases. Germline CDR1 and CDR2: SGDLS and YYNGEE. This CDR3 has 14 residues. The V and J ends lost 2 bases and 4 bases, in that order; junction bases with no gene match: 6. CDR3 nucleotide sequence: TGTGCCAGCAGCGTCCAATCACAGGGGTACGAGCAGTACTTC. This gives the protein CASSVQSQGYEQYF.

The V and J genes are TRBV18 and TRBJ2-7; D possibly corresponds to TRBD2 (5 bases). In germline, CDR1 is KGHSH, CDR2 LQKENI. V shed 2 bases and J shed 3 bases, with 11 bases lying between them. This CDR3 spans 14 amino acids. DNA of the CDR3: TGTGCCAGCTCACCATTCGTCGGGGTCTACGAGCAGTACTTC. This sequence encodes CASSPFVGVYEQYF.

This clone was seen a few times. V gene TRBV5-4 combines with J gene TRBJ2-7; 8 nucleotides match TRBD1. The ends lost 2 bases at V and 9 bases at J; junction bases unmatched: 7. Germline CDR1 reads SGHNT; CDR2 reads YYREEE (reference sequence). The CDR3 length is 13 residues. As DNA, the CDR3 is TGTGCCAGCAGCTTCCAGGGGGCGGGTGTGCAGTACTTC. Its translation is CASSFQGAGVQYF. The complete variable domain, with remaining parts taken from reference TRBV5-4 and TRBJ2-7, reads ETGVTQSPTHLIKTRGQQVTLRCSSQSGHNTVSWYQQALGQGPQFIFQYYREEENGRGNFPPRFSGLQFPNYSSELNVNALELDDSALYLCASSFQGAGVQYFGPGTRLTVT.